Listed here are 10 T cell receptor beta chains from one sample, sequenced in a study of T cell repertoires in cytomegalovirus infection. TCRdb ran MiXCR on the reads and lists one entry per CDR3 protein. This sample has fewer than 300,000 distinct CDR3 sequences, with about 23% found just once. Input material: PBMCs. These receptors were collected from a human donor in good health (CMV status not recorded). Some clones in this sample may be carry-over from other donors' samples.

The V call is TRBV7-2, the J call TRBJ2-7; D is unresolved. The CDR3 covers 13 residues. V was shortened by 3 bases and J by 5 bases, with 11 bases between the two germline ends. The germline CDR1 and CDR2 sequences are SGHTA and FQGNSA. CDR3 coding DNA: TGTGCCAGCAGCTTGGCGGTTTATAACGAGCAGTACTTC. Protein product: CASSLAVYNEQYF.

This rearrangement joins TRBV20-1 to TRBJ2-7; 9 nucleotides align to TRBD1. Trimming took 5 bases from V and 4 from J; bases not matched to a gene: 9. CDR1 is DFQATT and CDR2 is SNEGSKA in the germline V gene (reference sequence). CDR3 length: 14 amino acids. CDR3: CSAGTGQGRYEQYF. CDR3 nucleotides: TGCAGTGCTGGTACCGGACAGGGGAGGTACGAGCAGTACTTC.

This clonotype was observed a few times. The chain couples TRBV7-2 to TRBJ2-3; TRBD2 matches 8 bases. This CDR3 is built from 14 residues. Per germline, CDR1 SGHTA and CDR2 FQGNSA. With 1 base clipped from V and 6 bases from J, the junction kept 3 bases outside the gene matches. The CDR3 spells CASSLGGRQDTQYF. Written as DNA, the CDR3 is TGTGCCAGCAGCTTAGGCGGGAGGCAGGATACGCAGTATTTT. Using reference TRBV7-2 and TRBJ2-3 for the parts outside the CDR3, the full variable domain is GAGVSQSPSNKVTEKGKDVELRCDPISGHTALYWYRQSLGQGLEFLIYFQGNSAPDKSGLPSDRFSAERTGGSVSTLTIQRTQQEDSAVYLCASSLGGRQDTQYFGPGTRLTVL.

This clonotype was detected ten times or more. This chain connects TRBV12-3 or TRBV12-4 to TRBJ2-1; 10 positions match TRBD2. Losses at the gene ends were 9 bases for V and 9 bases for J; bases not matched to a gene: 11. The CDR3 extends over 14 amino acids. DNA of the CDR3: TGTGCCAGTGCATGGCTAGCGGGAGTGGGTGAGCAGTTCTTC. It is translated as CASAWLAGVGEQFF.

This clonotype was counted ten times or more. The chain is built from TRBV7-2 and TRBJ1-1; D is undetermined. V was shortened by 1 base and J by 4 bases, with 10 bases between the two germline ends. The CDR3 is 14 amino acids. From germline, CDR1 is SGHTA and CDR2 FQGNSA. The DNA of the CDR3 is TGTGCCAGCAGCTTAGTTGGTCGGGCCACTGAAGCTTTCTTT. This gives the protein CASSLVGRATEAFF.

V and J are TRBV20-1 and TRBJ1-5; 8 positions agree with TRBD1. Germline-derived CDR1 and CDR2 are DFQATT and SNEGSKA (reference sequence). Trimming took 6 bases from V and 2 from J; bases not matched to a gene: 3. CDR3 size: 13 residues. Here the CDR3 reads CSALTGGNQPQHF. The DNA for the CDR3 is TGCAGTGCCCTGACAGGGGGCAATCAGCCCCAGCATTTT.

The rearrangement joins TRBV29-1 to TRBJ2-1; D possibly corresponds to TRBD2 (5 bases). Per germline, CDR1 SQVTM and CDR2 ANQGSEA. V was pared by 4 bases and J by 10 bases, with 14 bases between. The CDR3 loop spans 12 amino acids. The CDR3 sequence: CSVGVSDREQFF. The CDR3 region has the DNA TGCAGCGTTGGGGTTAGCGATCGGGAGCAGTTCTTC.

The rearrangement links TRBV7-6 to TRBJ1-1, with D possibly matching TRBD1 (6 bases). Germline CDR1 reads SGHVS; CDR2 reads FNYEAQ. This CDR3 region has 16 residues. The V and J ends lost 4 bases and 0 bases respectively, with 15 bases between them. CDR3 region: CASSSPGRGLNTEAFF. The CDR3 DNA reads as TGTGCCAGCAGCTCTCCCGGTAGGGGGTTGAACACTGAAGCTTTCTTT. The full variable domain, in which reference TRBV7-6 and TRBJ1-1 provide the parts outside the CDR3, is GAGVSQSPRYKVTKRGQDVALRCDPISGHVSLYWYRQALGQGPEFLTYFNYEAQQDKSGLPNDRFSAERPEGSISTLTIQRTEQRDSAMYRCASSSPGRGLNTEAFFGQGTRLTVV.

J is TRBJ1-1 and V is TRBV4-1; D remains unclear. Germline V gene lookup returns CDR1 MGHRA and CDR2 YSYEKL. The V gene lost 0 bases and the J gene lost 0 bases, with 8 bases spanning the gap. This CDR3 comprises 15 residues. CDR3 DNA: TGCGCCAGCAGCCAAGAGCTATCAGTGAACACTGAAGCTTTCTTT. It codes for CASSQELSVNTEAFF.

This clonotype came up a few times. The CDR3 DNA reads as TGTGCCAGCAGTTCCCATGACAGGGCTTCTGGCTACACCTTC. Amino acids: CASSSHDRASGYTF. This sequence joins TRBV6-8 and TRBJ1-2; 7 bases line up with TRBD1. Trimming at V came to 4 bases and at J to 7 bases, leaving 9 bases not matched to a gene. This CDR3 has 14 amino acids. CDR1 is MNHGY, CDR2 SAAAGT, per germline.